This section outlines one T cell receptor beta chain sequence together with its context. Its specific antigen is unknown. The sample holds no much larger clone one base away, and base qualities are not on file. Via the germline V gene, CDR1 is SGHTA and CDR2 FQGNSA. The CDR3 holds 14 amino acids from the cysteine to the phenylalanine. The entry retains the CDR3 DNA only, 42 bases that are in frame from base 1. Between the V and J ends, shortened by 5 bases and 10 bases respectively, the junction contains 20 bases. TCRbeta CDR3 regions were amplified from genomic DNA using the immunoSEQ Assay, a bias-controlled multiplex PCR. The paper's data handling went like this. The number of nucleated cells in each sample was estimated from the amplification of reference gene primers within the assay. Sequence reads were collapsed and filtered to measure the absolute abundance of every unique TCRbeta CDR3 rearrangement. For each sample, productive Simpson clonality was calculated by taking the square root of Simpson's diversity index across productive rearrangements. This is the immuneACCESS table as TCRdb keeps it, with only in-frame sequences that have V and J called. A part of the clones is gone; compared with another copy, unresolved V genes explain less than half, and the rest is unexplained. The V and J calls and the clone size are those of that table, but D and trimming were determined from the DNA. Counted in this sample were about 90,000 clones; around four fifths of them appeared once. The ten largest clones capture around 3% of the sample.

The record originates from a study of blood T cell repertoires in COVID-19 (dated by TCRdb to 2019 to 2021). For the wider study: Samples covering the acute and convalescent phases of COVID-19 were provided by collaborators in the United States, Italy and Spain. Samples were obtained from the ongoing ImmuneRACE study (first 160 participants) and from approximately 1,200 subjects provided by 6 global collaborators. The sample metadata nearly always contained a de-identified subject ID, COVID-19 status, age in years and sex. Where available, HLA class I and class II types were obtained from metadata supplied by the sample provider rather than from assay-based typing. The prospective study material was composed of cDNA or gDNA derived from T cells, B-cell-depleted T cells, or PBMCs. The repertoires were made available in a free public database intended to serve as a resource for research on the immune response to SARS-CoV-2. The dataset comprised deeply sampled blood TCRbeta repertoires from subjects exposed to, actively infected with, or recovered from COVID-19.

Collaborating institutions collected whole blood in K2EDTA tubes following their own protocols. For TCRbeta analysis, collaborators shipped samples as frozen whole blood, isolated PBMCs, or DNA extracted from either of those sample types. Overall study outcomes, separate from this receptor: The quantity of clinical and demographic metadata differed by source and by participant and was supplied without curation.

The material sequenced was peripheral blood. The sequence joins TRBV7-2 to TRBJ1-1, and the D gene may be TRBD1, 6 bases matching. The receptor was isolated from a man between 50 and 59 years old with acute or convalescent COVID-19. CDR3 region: CASSPRESGGGAFF. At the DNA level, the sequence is TGTGCCAGCAGCCCGAGGGAATCGGGGGGCGGAGCTTTCTTT.